The 13 T cell receptor beta chains below all came from one sample that was sequenced in a study of blood T cell repertoires in COVID-19. TCRdb's table, derived via immunoSEQ multiplex PCR, lists solely in-frame clones and lacks some. The sample records 300,000 to 350,000 clones, around 82% being singletons. The sequencing sample was made of peripheral blood. The origin of the receptors is a man aged 30 to 45 with active or convalescent COVID-19.

V usage is TRBV24-1 and J usage is TRBJ1-5; 7 bases align to TRBD1. CDR3 length: 15 amino acids. J was trimmed by 3 bases and V by 8 bases; bases with no gene match: 9. CDR1 and CDR2 from the germline V gene are KGHDR and SFDVKD. The CDR3 is CATIGGQANNQPQHF. For the CDR3, the DNA is TGTGCCACCATTGGTGGACAGGCGAACAATCAGCCCCAGCATTTT.

V is TRBV18 and J is TRBJ2-1, with D unclear. V lost 5 bases and J lost 8, with 10 bases in between. This CDR3 spans 12 amino acids. The germline gives CDR1 KGHSH, CDR2 LQKENI. The CDR3 bases are TGTGCCAGCTCAGATGATAGCTATGAGCAGTTCTTC. This translates into CASSDDSYEQFF.

V is TRBV2 and J is TRBJ2-7; 10 bases are a match to TRBD2. CDR3 size: 15 residues. With V trimmed by 3 bases and J by 0 bases, 2 bases remained unmatched. Germline V lookup: CDR1 SNHLY, CDR2 FYNNEI. The CDR3 protein is CASSEVAGGSYEQYF. Written as DNA, the CDR3 is TGTGCCAGCAGTGAGGTAGCGGGAGGCTCCTACGAGCAGTACTTC.

This chain links TRBV28 with TRBJ1-1; no firm D call. Germline CDR1 and CDR2: MDHEN and SYDVKM. The CDR3 spans 11 residues. V was cut by 5 bases and J by 5 bases, with 6 bases left in between. In DNA form, the CDR3 reads TGTGCCAGCAGTCGCAGTACTGAAGCTTTCTTT. Protein: CASSRSTEAFF.

This clone was seen only once. V is TRBV28 and J is TRBJ2-2; D unresolved. This CDR3 has 11 residues. Looked up from germline, CDR1 is MDHEN and CDR2 is SYDVKM. V lost 6 bases, J lost 5 bases, and 4 bases lay in between. The CDR3 region is CASRRTGELFF. DNA of the CDR3: TGTGCCAGCAGGCGGACCGGGGAGCTGTTTTTT.

The J gene is TRBJ2-6, the V gene TRBV29-1, with TRBD1 identical over 9 bases. The CDR3 sequence is 14 residues long. Germline V gives CDR1 SQVTM, CDR2 ANQGSEA. V was clipped by 7 bases and J by 1 base; unmatched bases: 2. CDR3 region: CSAGQGSGANVLTF. Written as DNA, the CDR3 is TGCAGCGCCGGACAGGGGTCTGGGGCCAACGTCCTGACTTTC.

V gene TRBV7-2 combines with J gene TRBJ1-2; no firm D call. Germline loops: CDR1 SGHTA, CDR2 FQGNSA. The CDR3 totals 16 residues. Deletions cut 3 bases from V and 0 bases from J, with 14 bases between. The DNA for the CDR3 is TGTGCCAGCAGCTTTCCCCTCTGGCAGACTAACTATGGCTACACCTTC. Translated, it gives CASSFPLWQTNYGYTF.

This clone was recorded once. The chain couples TRBV5-4 to TRBJ2-5, with 12 bases aligning to TRBD2. Germline CDR1 SGHNT, CDR2 YYREEE (reference sequence). This CDR3 comprises 15 residues. The V and J ends lost 5 bases and 5 bases, in that order; junction bases with no gene match: 7. The CDR3 DNA sequence: TGTGCCAGCAGTCCTGGGCTAGCGGGAGGGGAGACCCAGTACTTC. Its translation: CASSPGLAGGETQYF.

The chain links TRBV7-8 to TRBJ2-7; weak D call: TRBD1 (6 bases). Germline V gene lookup returns CDR1 SGHVS and CDR2 FQNEAQ. V shed 2 bases and J shed 4 bases, with 12 bases lying between them. CDR3 length equals 14 residues. CDR3 amino acids: CASSLNGRGYEQYF. The CDR3, as DNA: TGTGCCAGCAGCTTAAACGGCAGGGGTTACGAGCAGTACTTC.

The rearrangement links TRBV19 to TRBJ2-3; 7 bases match TRBD1. There are 13 residues in the CDR3. The J segment lost 5 bases and the V segment lost 7 bases, leaving 6 bases of the junction unmatched. Germline loops: CDR1 LNHDA, CDR2 SQIVND (reference sequence). CDR3 protein: CASNDRALDTQYF. DNA for the CDR3: TGTGCCAGTAACGACAGGGCGTTAGATACGCAGTATTTT. Using reference TRBV19 and TRBJ2-3 for the parts outside the CDR3, the full variable domain is DGGITQSPKYLFRKEGQNVTLSCEQNLNHDAMYWYRQDPGQGLRLIYYSQIVNDFQKGDIAEGYSVSREKKESFPLTVTSAQKNPTAFYLCASNDRALDTQYFGPGTRLTVL.

This chain connects TRBV19 to TRBJ2-1, with D unclear. From germline, CDR1 is LNHDA and CDR2 SQIVND (reference sequence). Trimming took 5 bases from V and 0 from J, leaving 14 bases between them. This CDR3 region has 16 residues. CDR3 DNA sequence: TGTGCCAGTAGTCCGCTGAAATATAGCTCCTACAATGAGCAGTTCTTC. This encodes CASSPLKYSSYNEQFF. Complete variable domain (other parts from reference TRBV19 and TRBJ2-1): DGGITQSPKYLFRKEGQNVTLSCEQNLNHDAMYWYRQDPGQGLRLIYYSQIVNDFQKGDIAEGYSVSREKKESFPLTVTSAQKNPTAFYLCASSPLKYSSYNEQFFGPGTRLTVL.

The chain joins TRBV7-9 to TRBJ2-3; 7 bases agree with TRBD1. Looked up from germline, CDR1 is SEHNR and CDR2 is FQNEAQ (reference sequence). Trimming cost V 6 bases and J 0 bases; bases outside gene matches: 3. The CDR3 covers 14 residues. The CDR3 region has the DNA TGTGCCAGCAGTCCACAGGGGAGCACAGATACGCAGTATTTT. Its protein is CASSPQGSTDTQYF.

This rearrangement joins TRBV28 to TRBJ1-6, with D possibly matching TRBD1 (5 bases). V was clipped by 0 bases and J by 4 bases, with 7 bases between them. The CDR3 spans 15 residues. CDR1 and CDR2 from the germline V gene are MDHEN and SYDVKM. The CDR3 protein is CASSLWTVYNSPLHF. For the CDR3, the DNA is TGTGCCAGCAGTTTATGGACAGTTTATAATTCACCCCTCCACTTT. The full variable domain, rest sourced from reference TRBV28 and TRBJ1-6, is DVKVTQSSRYLVKRTGEKVFLECVQDMDHENMFWYRQDPGLGLRLIYFSYDVKMKEKGDIPEGYSVSREKKERFSLILESASTNQTSMYLCASSLWTVYNSPLHFGNGTRLTVT.